The 15 T cell receptor beta chains reported below all come from one sample, sequenced in a study of OX40 agonist ivuxolimab in advanced cancers. Library prep was done by the immunoSEQ multiplex PCR assay. TCRdb's version of the immuneACCESS table is confined to in-frame rearrangements and falls short of the full clone set. An unresolved V gene accounts for under half of the shortfall where checked; the remainder is of unknown origin. This sample lists around 63,000 clones; around nine tenths were detected once. Over 0.25% of the sample is in the top ten clones. The material was CD4+ or CD8+ T cells sorted from blood, obtained in a trial of the OX40 agonist ivuxolimab. These receptors originate from an adult with an advanced solid tumor such as melanoma, head and neck, liver or kidney cancer.

The chain uses TRBV5-1 and TRBJ2-1; 12 nucleotides agree with TRBD2. V dropped 6 bases and J dropped 6; count of bases not matched to a gene: 13. The CDR3 is 17 residues long. In germline, CDR1 is SGHRS, CDR2 YFSETQ. The CDR3 spells CASTGFASGRVSNEQFF. The CDR3 coding sequence is TGCGCCAGCACTGGGTTTGCTAGCGGGAGGGTAAGCAATGAGCAGTTCTTC.

V usage is TRBV19 and J usage is TRBJ2-5; possible D gene TRBD1, 7 bases. Germline values: CDR1 LNHDA, CDR2 SQIVND (reference sequence). Trimming removed 3 bases at V and 1 base at J, with 12 bases between. The CDR3 runs 15 residues. CDR3 nucleotide sequence: TGTGCCAGTAGTATCCAGGGGGGATCCCAAGAGACCCAGTACTTC. Its protein is CASSIQGGSQETQYF. Using reference TRBV19 and TRBJ2-5 for the parts outside the CDR3, the full variable domain is DGGITQSPKYLFRKEGQNVTLSCEQNLNHDAMYWYRQDPGQGLRLIYYSQIVNDFQKGDIAEGYSVSREKKESFPLTVTSAQKNPTAFYLCASSIQGGSQETQYFGPGTRLLVL.

The CDR3 DNA reads TGTGCCAGCAGCTTCGGAGGACCGAACACCGGGGAGCTGTTTTTT. Amino acids: CASSFGGPNTGELFF. The chain combines TRBV13 with TRBJ2-2; D is possibly TRBD2 (5 bases). V gave up 3 bases and J gave up 0 bases, with 8 bases separating them. The CDR3 covers 15 residues. Germline loops: CDR1 PRHDT, CDR2 FYEKMQ (reference sequence).

On this clone itself: The sample contains more than one DNA sequence encoding this CDR3. The chain has TRBV7-2 and TRBJ2-7; D unresolved. V was shortened by 5 bases and J by 2 bases, with 4 bases between the two germline ends. The CDR3 loop spans 11 amino acids. The germline V gene encodes CDR1 SGHTA and CDR2 FQGNSA. The CDR3 DNA reads as TGTGCCAGCAGCCCTGCCTACGAGCAGTACTTC. Translated, it gives CASSPAYEQYF.

This clone was counted between two and nine times. This chain uses TRBV5-6 with TRBJ2-7; D possibly matches TRBD1 or TRBD2 (5 bases each). Germline V CDR1 and CDR2: SGHDT, YYEEEE. The CDR3 runs 15 residues. V was pared by 0 bases and J by 2 bases, with 12 bases between. CDR3 loop: CASSLVGTATYEQYF. The CDR3 DNA follows: TGTGCCAGCAGCTTGGTGGGGACGGCGACCTACGAGCAGTACTTC.

The genes are TRBV2 and TRBJ1-1; D not resolved. The CDR3 length is 13 residues. V was trimmed by 3 bases and J by 0 bases, leaving 5 bases between them. Germline V lookup: CDR1 SNHLY, CDR2 FYNNEI. In DNA form, the CDR3 reads TGTGCCAGCAGTGACAGTATGAACACTGAAGCTTTCTTT. Protein product: CASSDSMNTEAFF.

V gene TRBV7-9 combines with J gene TRBJ2-7, with D uncertain. Per the germline V gene, CDR1 is SEHNR and CDR2 is FQNEAQ (reference sequence). This CDR3 is 13 amino acids long. The germline V and J ends were trimmed by 11 bases and 3 bases, with 17 bases remaining between them. Written as DNA, the CDR3 is TGTGCCCCACAGTCCCACAACTACTACGAGCAGTACTTC. This translates into CAPQSHNYYEQYF.

The chain carries TRBV28 and TRBJ2-1; weak D call: TRBD1 (6 bases). This CDR3 has 14 amino acids. The germline gives CDR1 MDHEN, CDR2 SYDVKM. Trimming pared 5 bases from V and 3 bases from J, leaving 11 bases between. This chain's CDR3 is CASSTRQDYNEQFF. CDR3 nucleotides: TGTGCCAGCAGTACCCGACAGGACTACAATGAGCAGTTCTTC.

The gene calls are TRBV28 and TRBJ2-3; 8 bases line up with TRBD2. V shed 6 bases, J shed 3 bases, and the junction held 17 bases outside the gene matches. This CDR3 region has 18 residues. CDR1 and CDR2 from the germline V gene are MDHEN and SYDVKM. The CDR3 is CASSTRGGGEEITDTQYF. In DNA form, the CDR3 reads TGTGCCAGCAGCACCCGGGGGGGAGGGGAAGAGATAACAGATACGCAGTATTTT.

The J gene is TRBJ2-7, the V gene TRBV18; unclear D gene. V lost 4 bases, J lost 5 bases, and 6 bases lay in between. CDR1 is KGHSH, CDR2 LQKENI, per germline. The CDR3 covers 11 residues. Written as DNA, the CDR3 is TGTGCCAGCTCACTCTCTAACGAGCAGTACTTC. Translation: CASSLSNEQYF. Drawing the rest from reference TRBV18 and TRBJ2-7, the complete variable domain is NAGVMQNPRHLVRRRGQEARLRCSPMKGHSHVYWYRQLPEEGLKFMVYLQKENIIDESGMPKERFSAEFPKEGPSILRIQQVVRGDSAAYFCASSLSNEQYFGPGTRLTVT.

The chain carries TRBV5-1 and TRBJ1-1, with D unclear. Germline V gene data show CDR1 as SGHRS and CDR2 as YFSETQ. This CDR3 has 14 residues. V lost 0 bases and J lost 4, with 10 bases in between. The CDR3 sequence is CASSLEGRVTEAFF. In DNA, the CDR3 is TGCGCCAGCAGCTTGGAAGGGAGGGTCACTGAAGCTTTCTTT. Looking up the rest from reference TRBV5-1 and TRBJ1-1 gives the full variable domain: KAGVTQTPRYLIKTRGQQVTLSCSPISGHRSVSWYQQTPGQGLQFLFEYFSETQRNKGNFPGRFSGRQFSNSRSEMNVSTLELGDSALYLCASSLEGRVTEAFFGQGTRLTVV.

This chain links TRBV12-5 with TRBJ2-7, with D perhaps matching TRBD2 (6 bases). V lost 6 bases, J lost 0 bases, and 12 bases lay in between. The germline V gene has CDR1 LGHNT and CDR2 FRNRAP. There are 14 residues in the CDR3. The CDR3, as DNA: TGTGCTAGTGGCCCGACTAGTCGCTCCTACGAGCAGTACTTC. Encoded protein: CASGPTSRSYEQYF.

The chain recombines TRBV12-5 with TRBJ2-3; TRBD1 matches at 7 bases. Germline V gene data show CDR1 as LGHNT and CDR2 as FRNRAP. This CDR3 has 17 residues. After removal of 2 bases from V and 4 bases from J, the junction contained 12 bases not matched to a gene. As DNA, the CDR3 is TGTGCTAGTGGTTTGCCCTCGGGACAGAAGCACCCAGATACGCAGTATTTT. Translated: CASGLPSGQKHPDTQYF. The whole variable domain, filled in from reference TRBV12-5 and TRBJ2-3, reads DARVTQTPRHKVTEMGQEVTMRCQPILGHNTVFWYRQTMMQGLELLAYFRNRAPLDDSGMPKDRFSAEMPDATLATLKIQPSEPRDSAVYFCASGLPSGQKHPDTQYFGPGTRLTVL.

The chain's CDR3 is CASSEAGGAGELFF. In DNA form, the CDR3 reads TGTGCCAGTAGTGAAGCCGGGGGCGCCGGGGAGCTGTTTTTT. The V call is TRBV19, the J call TRBJ2-2, with D tentatively TRBD1 or TRBD2 (6 bases each). The V end lost 5 bases, the J end lost 6 bases, and 13 bases lay between the germline ends. The CDR3 spans 14 residues. In germline, CDR1 is LNHDA, CDR2 SQIVND (reference sequence).

The V and J genes are TRBV9 and TRBJ1-6; D is undetermined. V dropped 0 bases and J dropped 7 bases, with 5 bases sitting between them. The germline V gene encodes CDR1 SGDLS and CDR2 YYNGEE. This CDR3 is 13 amino acids long. The CDR3 is CASSVGGNSPLHF. As DNA, the CDR3 is TGTGCCAGCAGCGTAGGGGGAAATTCACCCCTCCACTTT.